This T cell receptor beta chain originates from a study of control samples from healthy donors and cancer patients. Germline V gene lookup returns CDR1 SGHTA and CDR2 FQGNSA. The CDR3 is 15 amino acids. V was cut by 5 bases and J by 1 base, with 11 bases left in between. Clones were sequenced by immunoSEQ multiplex PCR, and TCRdb holds only the in-frame ones, with some missing. The sample carries 85,000 to 100,000 clones, approximately 95% recorded once. The clonotype originates from a man aged 18 to 29 in good health. What was sequenced was blood. The chain links TRBV7-2 to TRBJ2-2; D not resolved. This CDR3 is CASSTDTMNTGELFF. CDR3 bases: TGTGCCAGCAGCACTGACACGATGAACACCGGGGAGCTGTTTTTT.